The 12 T cell receptor beta chains in this list originate from one sample, sequenced in a study of blood T cell repertoires in COVID-19. Data came from immunoSEQ multiplex PCR; TCRdb stores just in-frame clones and leaves some out. The table has about 400,000 clones, roughly 90% seen once. The sequenced sample consisted of PBMCs or T cells enriched from blood (not recorded which). The source of these receptors is a woman aged 40 to 50 with acute COVID-19.

V usage is TRBV4-1 and J usage is TRBJ2-7, with 11 bases identical to TRBD2. Germline CDR1 and CDR2: MGHRA and YSYEKL. The trim removed 1 base at V and 2 bases at J, leaving 7 bases unmatched. CDR3 length: 17 amino acids. The CDR3 here is CASSQALTSGVTYEQYF. The CDR3 DNA reads as TGCGCCAGCAGCCAAGCCCTGACTAGCGGGGTGACCTACGAGCAGTACTTC.

This sequence joins TRBV28 and TRBJ1-5, with a possible D match to TRBD1 (5 bases). Germline CDR1 reads MDHEN; CDR2 reads SYDVKM. The CDR3 totals 15 residues. V shed 3 bases and J shed 3 bases, with 12 bases lying between them. The CDR3 is CASSFGEGTNQPQHF. As DNA, the CDR3 is TGTGCCAGCAGTTTTGGGGAGGGGACCAATCAGCCCCAGCATTTT. Complete variable domain (other parts from reference TRBV28 and TRBJ1-5): DVKVTQSSRYLVKRTGEKVFLECVQDMDHENMFWYRQDPGLGLRLIYFSYDVKMKEKGDIPEGYSVSREKKERFSLILESASTNQTSMYLCASSFGEGTNQPQHFGDGTRLSIL.

This clone has only a few counts. This rearrangement joins TRBV5-8 to TRBJ1-2; no definite D call. The germline gives CDR1 SGHTS, CDR2 YDEGEE. The CDR3 sequence is 12 residues long. The V and J ends lost 1 base and 4 bases respectively, with 5 bases between them. The CDR3 DNA reads as TGTGCCAGCAGCTTGCGTTCCTATGGCTACACCTTC. Translated: CASSLRSYGYTF.

The chain uses TRBV24-1 and TRBJ2-5, with 7 positions matching TRBD2. Germline CDR1 and CDR2: KGHDR and SFDVKD. This CDR3 comprises 17 residues. Trimming cost V 4 bases and J 5 bases; bases outside gene matches: 15. The CDR3 spells CATSEESAGGGRETQYF. The CDR3 coding sequence is TGTGCCACCAGTGAAGAAAGTGCCGGCGGGGGTAGGGAGACCCAGTACTTC.

The genes are TRBV24-1 and TRBJ2-1; 10 bases are a match to TRBD1. The trim removed 5 bases at V and 7 bases at J, leaving 10 bases unmatched. Germline CDR1 KGHDR, CDR2 SFDVKD. There are 16 residues in the CDR3. CDR3 coding DNA: TGTGCCACCAGTGGGAAAGGGACAGGGGCCATGAATGAGCAGTTCTTC. Translation gives CATSGKGTGAMNEQFF.

This clone was detected a few times. This rearrangement joins TRBV21-1 to TRBJ1-1; no check of the table's D call, TRBD1, against the DNA was made. TRBV21-1 is an annotated pseudogene. This CDR3 is 16 amino acids long. The CDR3 here is CASSKKAGEGDTEAFF. The CDR3 region has the DNA TGTGCCAGCAGCAAAAAGGCAGGGGAAGGAGATACTGAAGCTTTCTTT.

This clone showed up just a few times. This chain links TRBV7-9 with TRBJ1-2; 7 nucleotides line up with TRBD1. CDR3 length: 17 amino acids. Trimming cost V 4 bases and J 2 bases; bases outside gene matches: 13. The germline CDR1 and CDR2 sequences are SEHNR and FQNEAQ (reference sequence). CDR3 sequence (DNA): TGTGCCAGCAGCTCCCCATACAGGGGCCGTATAAACTATGGCTACACCTTC. It translates to CASSSPYRGRINYGYTF.

The rearrangement joins TRBV5-1 to TRBJ2-1; 15 bases map to TRBD2. The CDR3 runs 16 residues. J lost 8 bases, V lost 4 bases, and 7 bases had no gene match. CDR1 SGHRS and CDR2 YFSETQ come from the germline V gene. CDR3 bases: TGCGCCAGCAGCGCGGGACTAGCGGGGGGATTCCATGAGCAGTTCTTC. It translates to CASSAGLAGGFHEQFF.

A few counts support this clone. The gene calls are TRBV13 and TRBJ1-5; D gene unclear. The V end was cut by 0 bases, the J end by 6 bases, with 6 bases between. The CDR3 has 13 amino acids. Germline V CDR1 and CDR2: PRHDT, FYEKMQ (reference sequence). This CDR3 reads CASSLGRGQPQHF. CDR3 in DNA: TGTGCCAGCAGCTTAGGCCGGGGTCAGCCCCAGCATTTT.

This clone was seen only once. The V gene is TRBV30, the J gene TRBJ1-2; unclear D gene. Germline V lookup: CDR1 GTSNPN, CDR2 SVGIG (reference sequence). Trimming took 2 bases from V and 3 from J, leaving 7 bases between them. The CDR3 is 12 residues long. Here the CDR3 reads CAWSLEDYGYTF. For the CDR3, the DNA is TGTGCCTGGAGTTTAGAAGACTATGGCTACACCTTC.

This rearrangement joins TRBV19 to TRBJ2-6, with D tentatively TRBD2 (5 bases). The CDR3 spans 17 residues. The germline CDR1 and CDR2 sequences are LNHDA and SQIVND (reference sequence). Trimming stripped 5 bases from V and 0 bases from J, with 14 bases between. The CDR3 DNA follows: TGTGCCAGTAGTTTCCCGGGAAGACGCTCTGGGGCCAACGTCCTGACTTTC. This translates into CASSFPGRRSGANVLTF.

DNA for the CDR3: TGTGCCAGTAGTATGGGGGGAGGTAAGGGCAATCAGCCCCAGCATTTT. Its protein product is CASSMGGGKGNQPQHF. The J gene is TRBJ1-5, the V gene TRBV19, with D possibly being TRBD1 (5 bases). V lost 3 bases and J 2 bases, leaving 14 bases between the germline ends. Germline CDR1 is LNHDA and CDR2 is SQIVND (reference sequence). The CDR3 consists of 16 residues. Based on the CDR3 plus reference TRBV19 and TRBJ1-5, the full variable domain is DGGITQSPKYLFRKEGQNVTLSCEQNLNHDAMYWYRQDPGQGLRLIYYSQIVNDFQKGDIAEGYSVSREKKESFPLTVTSAQKNPTAFYLCASSMGGGKGNQPQHFGDGTRLSIL.